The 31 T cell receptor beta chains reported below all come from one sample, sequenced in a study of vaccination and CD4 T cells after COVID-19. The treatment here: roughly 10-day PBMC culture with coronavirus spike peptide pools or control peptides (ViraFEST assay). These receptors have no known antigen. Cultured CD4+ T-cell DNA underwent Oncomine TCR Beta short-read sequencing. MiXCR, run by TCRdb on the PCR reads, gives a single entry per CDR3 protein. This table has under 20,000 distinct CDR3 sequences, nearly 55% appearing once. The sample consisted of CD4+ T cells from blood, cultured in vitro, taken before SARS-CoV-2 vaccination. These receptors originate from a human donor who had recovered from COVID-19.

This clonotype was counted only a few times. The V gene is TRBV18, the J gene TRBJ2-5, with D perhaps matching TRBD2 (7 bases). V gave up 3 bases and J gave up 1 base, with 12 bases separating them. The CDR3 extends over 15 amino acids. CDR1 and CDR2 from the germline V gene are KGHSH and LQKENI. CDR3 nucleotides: TGTGCCAGCTCACCGGGGGGGCGAGTCCAAGAGACCCAGTACTTC. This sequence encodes CASSPGGRVQETQYF.

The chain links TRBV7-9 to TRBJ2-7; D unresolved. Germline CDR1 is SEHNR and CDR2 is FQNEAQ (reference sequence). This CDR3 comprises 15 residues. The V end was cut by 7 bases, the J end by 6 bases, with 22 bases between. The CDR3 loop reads CASTPDWADLSEQYF. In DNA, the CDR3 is TGTGCCAGCACCCCTGATTGGGCGGACCTAAGCGAGCAGTACTTC.

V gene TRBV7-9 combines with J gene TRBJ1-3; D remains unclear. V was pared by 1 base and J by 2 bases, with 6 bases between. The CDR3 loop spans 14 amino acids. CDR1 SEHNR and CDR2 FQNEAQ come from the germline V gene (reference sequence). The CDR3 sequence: CASSLGTAGNTIYF. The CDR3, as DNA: TGTGCCAGCAGCTTAGGGACGGCTGGAAACACCATATATTTT.

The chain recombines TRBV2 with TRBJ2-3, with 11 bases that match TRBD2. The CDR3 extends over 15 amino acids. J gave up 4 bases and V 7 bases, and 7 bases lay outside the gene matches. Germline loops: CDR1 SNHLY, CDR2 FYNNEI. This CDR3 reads CASKSTSGSPDTQYF. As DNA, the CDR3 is TGTGCCAGCAAGTCTACTAGCGGGAGCCCAGATACGCAGTATTTT.

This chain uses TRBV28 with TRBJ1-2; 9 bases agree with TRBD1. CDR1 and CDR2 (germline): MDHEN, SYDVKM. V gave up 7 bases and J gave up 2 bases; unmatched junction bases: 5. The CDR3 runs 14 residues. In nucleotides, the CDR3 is TGTGCCAGCATCGTTGGACAGGGGAACTATGGCTACACCTTC. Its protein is CASIVGQGNYGYTF.

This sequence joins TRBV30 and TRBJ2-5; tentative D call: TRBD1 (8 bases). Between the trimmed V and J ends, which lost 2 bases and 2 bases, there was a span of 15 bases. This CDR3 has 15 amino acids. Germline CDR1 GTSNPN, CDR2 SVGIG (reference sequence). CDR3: CAWSTGQGGQETQYF. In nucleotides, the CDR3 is TGTGCCTGGAGTACCGGACAGGGAGGGCAAGAGACCCAGTACTTC.

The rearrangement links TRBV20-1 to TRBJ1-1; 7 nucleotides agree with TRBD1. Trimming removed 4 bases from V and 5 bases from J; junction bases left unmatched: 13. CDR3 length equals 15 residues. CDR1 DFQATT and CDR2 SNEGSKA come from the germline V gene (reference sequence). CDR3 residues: CSATFSGTARTEAFF. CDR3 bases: TGCAGTGCTACATTCTCCGGGACAGCCCGAACTGAAGCTTTCTTT.

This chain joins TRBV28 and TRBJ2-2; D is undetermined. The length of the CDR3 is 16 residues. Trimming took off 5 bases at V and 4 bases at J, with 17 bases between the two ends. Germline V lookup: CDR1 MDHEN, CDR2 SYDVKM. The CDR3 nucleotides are TGTGCCAGCAGTCCCTTAGCTGGGATGGGCACCGGGGAGCTGTTTTTT. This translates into CASSPLAGMGTGELFF.

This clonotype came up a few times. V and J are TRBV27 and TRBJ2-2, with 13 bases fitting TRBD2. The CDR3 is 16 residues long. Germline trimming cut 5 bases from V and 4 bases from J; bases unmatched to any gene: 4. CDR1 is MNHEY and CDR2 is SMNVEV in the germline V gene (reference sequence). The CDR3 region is CASSITSGRATGELFF. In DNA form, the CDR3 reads TGTGCCAGCAGTATTACTAGCGGGAGGGCCACCGGGGAGCTGTTTTTT.

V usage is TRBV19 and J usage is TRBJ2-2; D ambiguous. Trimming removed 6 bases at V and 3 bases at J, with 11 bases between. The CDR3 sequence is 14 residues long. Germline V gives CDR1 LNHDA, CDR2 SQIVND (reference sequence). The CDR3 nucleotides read TGTGCCAGTAGAAGCTCTAGAGACACCGGGGAGCTGTTTTTT. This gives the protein CASRSSRDTGELFF.

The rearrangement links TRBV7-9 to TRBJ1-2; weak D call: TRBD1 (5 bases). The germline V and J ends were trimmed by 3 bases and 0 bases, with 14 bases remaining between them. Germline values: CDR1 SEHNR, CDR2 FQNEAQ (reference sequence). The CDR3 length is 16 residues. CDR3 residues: CASSFRQGGTNYGYTF. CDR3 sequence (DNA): TGTGCCAGCAGCTTTCGCCAGGGTGGTACTAACTATGGCTACACCTTC.

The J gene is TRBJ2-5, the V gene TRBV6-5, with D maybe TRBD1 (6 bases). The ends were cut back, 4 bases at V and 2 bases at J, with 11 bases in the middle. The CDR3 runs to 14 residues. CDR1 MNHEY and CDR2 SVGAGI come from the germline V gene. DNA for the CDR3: TGTGCCAGCAGTTTACGGACAGCTCAAGAGACCCAGTACTTC. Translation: CASSLRTAQETQYF.

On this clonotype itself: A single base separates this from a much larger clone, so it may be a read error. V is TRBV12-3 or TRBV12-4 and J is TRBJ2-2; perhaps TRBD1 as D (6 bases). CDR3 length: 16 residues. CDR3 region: CASRISGRGNAGELFF. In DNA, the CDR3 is TGTGCCAGCAGGATATCGGGAAGGGGGAACGCCGGGGAGCTGTTTTTT.

CDR3 loop: CASTGLLAEQYF. The CDR3 DNA follows: TGTGCCAGCACCGGACTTTTGGCGGAGCAGTACTTC. The chain links TRBV7-4 to TRBJ2-7, with D possibly being TRBD2 (5 bases). Per the germline V gene, CDR1 is SGHVT and CDR2 is SQSDAQ. The CDR3 runs to 12 residues. The germline V and J ends were trimmed by 7 bases and 7 bases, with 14 bases remaining between them.

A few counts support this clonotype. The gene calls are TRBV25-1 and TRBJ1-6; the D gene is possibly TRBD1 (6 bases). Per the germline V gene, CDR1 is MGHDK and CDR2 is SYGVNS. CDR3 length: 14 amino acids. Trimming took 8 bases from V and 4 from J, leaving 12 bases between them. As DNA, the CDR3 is TGTGCCAGCCGGGGGGCAGGGTATAATTCACCCCTCCACTTT. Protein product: CASRGAGYNSPLHF.

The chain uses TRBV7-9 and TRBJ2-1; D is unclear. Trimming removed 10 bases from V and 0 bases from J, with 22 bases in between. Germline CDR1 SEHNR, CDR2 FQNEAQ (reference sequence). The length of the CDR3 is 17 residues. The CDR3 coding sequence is TGTGCCATAGAACTTAGTCCCGCCCCTAGCTCCTACAATGAGCAGTTCTTC. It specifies CAIELSPAPSSYNEQFF.

CDR3 coding DNA: TGTGCCAGCAGTTACTCGGGTGGGAGTGAGACCCAGTACTTC. Amino acid sequence: CASSYSGGSETQYF. The chain recombines TRBV6-2 or TRBV6-3 with TRBJ2-5; TRBD2 might be the D (5 bases). Germline V gene lookup returns CDR1 MNHEY and CDR2 SVGEGT. The length of the CDR3 is 14 residues. Trimming stripped 0 bases from V and 5 bases from J, with 10 bases between.

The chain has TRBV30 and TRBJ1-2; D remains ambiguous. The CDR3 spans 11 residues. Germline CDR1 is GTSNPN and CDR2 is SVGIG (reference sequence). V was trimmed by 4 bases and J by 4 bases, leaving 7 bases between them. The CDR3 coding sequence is TGTGCCTGGACTGACGGCTATGGCTACACCTTC. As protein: CAWTDGYGYTF.

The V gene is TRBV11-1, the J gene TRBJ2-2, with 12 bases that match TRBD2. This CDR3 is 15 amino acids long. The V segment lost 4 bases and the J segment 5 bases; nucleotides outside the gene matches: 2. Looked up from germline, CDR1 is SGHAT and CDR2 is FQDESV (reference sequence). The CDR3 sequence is CASSWGTSGTGELFF. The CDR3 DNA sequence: TGTGCCAGCAGCTGGGGGACTAGCGGGACCGGGGAGCTGTTTTTT.

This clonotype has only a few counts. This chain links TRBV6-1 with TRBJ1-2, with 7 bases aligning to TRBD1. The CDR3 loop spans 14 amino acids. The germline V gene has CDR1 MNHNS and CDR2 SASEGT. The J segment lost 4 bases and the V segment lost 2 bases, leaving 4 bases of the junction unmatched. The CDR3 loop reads CASSEPGGGYGYTF. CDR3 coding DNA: TGTGCCAGCAGTGAACCAGGGGGTGGCTATGGCTACACCTTC.

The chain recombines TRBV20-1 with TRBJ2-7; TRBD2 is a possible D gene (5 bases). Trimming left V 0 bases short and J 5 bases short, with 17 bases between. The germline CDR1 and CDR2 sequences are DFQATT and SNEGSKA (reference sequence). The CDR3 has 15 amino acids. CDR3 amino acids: CSARDQRTGINEQYF. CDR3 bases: TGCAGTGCTAGAGATCAACGCACGGGGATAAACGAGCAGTACTTC.

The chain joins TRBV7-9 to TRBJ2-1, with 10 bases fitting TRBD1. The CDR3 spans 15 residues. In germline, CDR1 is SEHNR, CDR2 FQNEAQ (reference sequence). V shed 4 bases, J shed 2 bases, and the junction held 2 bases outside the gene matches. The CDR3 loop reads CASSSGTGAYNEQFF. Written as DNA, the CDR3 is TGTGCCAGCAGCTCGGGGACAGGGGCCTACAATGAGCAGTTCTTC.

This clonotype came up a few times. The CDR3 spells CASSYKFAPGTSYEQYF. In DNA, the CDR3 is TGTGCCAGCAGCTATAAATTCGCCCCCGGGACTAGCTACGAGCAGTACTTC. The rearrangement joins TRBV7-2 to TRBJ2-7, with 8 positions matching TRBD2. Germline V gene data show CDR1 as SGHTA and CDR2 as FQGNSA. This CDR3 contains 17 residues. Trimming took 4 bases from V and 3 from J; bases not matched to a gene: 14.

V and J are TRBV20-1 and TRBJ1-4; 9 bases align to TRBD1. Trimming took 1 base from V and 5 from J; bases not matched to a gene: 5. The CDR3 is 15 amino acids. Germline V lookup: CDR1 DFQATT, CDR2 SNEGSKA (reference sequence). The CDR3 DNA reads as TGCAGTGCTAGAGCTCCGGGACAGGGAAATGAAAAACTGTTTTTT. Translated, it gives CSARAPGQGNEKLFF.

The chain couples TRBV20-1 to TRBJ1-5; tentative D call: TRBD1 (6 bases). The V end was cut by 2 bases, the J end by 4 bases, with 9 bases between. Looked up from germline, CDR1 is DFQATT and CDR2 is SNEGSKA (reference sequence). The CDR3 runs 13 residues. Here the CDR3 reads CSARLGANQPQHF. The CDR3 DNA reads TGCAGTGCTAGATTGGGGGCGAATCAGCCCCAGCATTTT.

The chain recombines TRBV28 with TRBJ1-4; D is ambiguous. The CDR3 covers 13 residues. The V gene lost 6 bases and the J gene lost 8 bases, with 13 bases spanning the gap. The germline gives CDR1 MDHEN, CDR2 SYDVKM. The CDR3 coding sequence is TGTGCCAGCAGAACATTAGTCAGGGAAAAACTGTTTTTT. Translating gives CASRTLVREKLFF.

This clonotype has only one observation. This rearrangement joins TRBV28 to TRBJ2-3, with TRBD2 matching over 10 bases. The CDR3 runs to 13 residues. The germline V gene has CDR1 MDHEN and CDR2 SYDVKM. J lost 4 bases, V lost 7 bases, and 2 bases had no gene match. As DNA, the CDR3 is TGTGCCAGCACCGGACTAGCGGCAGATACGCAGTATTTT. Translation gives CASTGLAADTQYF.

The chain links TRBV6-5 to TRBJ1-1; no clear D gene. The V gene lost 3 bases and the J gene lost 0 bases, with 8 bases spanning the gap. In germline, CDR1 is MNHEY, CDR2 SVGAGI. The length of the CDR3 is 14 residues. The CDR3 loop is CASSYGVMNTEAFF. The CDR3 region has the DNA TGTGCCAGCAGTTATGGGGTTATGAACACTGAAGCTTTCTTT.

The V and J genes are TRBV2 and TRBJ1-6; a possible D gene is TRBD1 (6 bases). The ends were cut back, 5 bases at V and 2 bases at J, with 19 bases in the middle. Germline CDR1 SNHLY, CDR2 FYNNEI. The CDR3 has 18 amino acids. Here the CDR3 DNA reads TGTGCCAGCAGTTACCGGGACTCCAGGGGTCCCTATAATTCACCCCTCCACTTT. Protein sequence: CASSYRDSRGPYNSPLHF.

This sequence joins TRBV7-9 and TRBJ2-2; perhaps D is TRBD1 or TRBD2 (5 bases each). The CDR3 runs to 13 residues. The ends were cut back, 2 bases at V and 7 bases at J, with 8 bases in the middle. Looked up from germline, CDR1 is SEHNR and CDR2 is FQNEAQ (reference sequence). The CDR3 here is CASSLRDVGELFF. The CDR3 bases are TGTGCCAGCAGCTTAAGGGACGTCGGGGAGCTGTTTTTT.

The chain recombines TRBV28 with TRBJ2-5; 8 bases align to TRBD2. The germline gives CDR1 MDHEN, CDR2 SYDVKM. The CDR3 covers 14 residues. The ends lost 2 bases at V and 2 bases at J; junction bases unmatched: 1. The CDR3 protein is CASSLPGGQETQYF. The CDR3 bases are TGTGCCAGCAGTTTACCGGGAGGGCAAGAGACCCAGTACTTC.